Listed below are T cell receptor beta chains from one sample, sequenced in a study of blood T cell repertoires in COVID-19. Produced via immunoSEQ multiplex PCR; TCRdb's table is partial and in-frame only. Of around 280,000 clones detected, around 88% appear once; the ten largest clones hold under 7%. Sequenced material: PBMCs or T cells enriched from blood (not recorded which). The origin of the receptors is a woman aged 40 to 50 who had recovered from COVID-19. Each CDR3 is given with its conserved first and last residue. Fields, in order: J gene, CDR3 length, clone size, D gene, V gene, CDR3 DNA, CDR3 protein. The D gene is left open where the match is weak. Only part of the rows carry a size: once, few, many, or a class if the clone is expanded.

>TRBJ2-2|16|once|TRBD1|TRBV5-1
TGCGCCAGCAGCCGCGGACAGGGGCGTTTCACCGGGGAGCTGTTTTTT
CASSRGQGRFTGELFF
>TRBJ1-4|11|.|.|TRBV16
TGTGCCAGCAGCCTGGGCGAAAAACTGTTTTTT
CASSLGEKLFF
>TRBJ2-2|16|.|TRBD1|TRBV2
TGTGCCAGCAGTACGCCGGGACAGGGGGCGAGCGGGGAGCTGTTTTTT
CASSTPGQGASGELFF
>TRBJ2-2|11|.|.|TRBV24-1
TGTGCCACCAGTCCCGGCGGGGAGCTGTTTTTT
CATSPGGELFF
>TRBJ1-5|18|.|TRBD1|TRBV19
TGTGCCACCGAGGTGGACAGGGCAGGCGGCGGAAGCAATCAGCCCCAGCATTTT
CATEVDRAGGGSNQPQHF
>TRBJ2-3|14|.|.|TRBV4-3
TGCGCCAGCAGCCCGCAGGGGCAGACAGATACGCAGTATTTT
CASSPQGQTDTQYF
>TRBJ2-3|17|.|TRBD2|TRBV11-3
TGTGCCAGCAGCCTACCCAGTTTAGCGGGAAGCACAGATACGCAGTATTTT
CASSLPSLAGSTDTQYF
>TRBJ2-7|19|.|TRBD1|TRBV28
TGTGCCAGCACCGTTAGTGTGGGACAGGGGCTCTTTGACCCCTACGAGCAGTACTTC
CASTVSVGQGLFDPYEQYF
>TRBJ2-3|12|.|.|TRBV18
TGTGCCAGCTCACCTGATAGAGATACGCAGTATTTT
CASSPDRDTQYF
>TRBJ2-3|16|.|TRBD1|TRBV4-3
TGCGCCAGCAGCCAAACCGACAGGGGGGGGACAGATACGCAGTATTTT
CASSQTDRGGTDTQYF
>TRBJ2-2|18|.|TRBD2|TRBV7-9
TGTGCCAGCAGCTCGGGACTAGCGGGAGACAAATACACCGGGGAGCTGTTTTTT
CASSSGLAGDKYTGELFF
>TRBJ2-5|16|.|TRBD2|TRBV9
TGTGCCAGCAACGTGGGGACTAGCGGGAGGGCAGAGACCCAGTACTTC
CASNVGTSGRAETQYF
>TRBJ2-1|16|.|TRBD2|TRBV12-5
TGTGCTAGTGGTCCCCCCAAAGGCGGGAGATTCAATGAGCAGTTCTTC
CASGPPKGGRFNEQFF
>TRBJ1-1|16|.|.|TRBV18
TGTGCCAGCTCACCTGGACGCGGGAGATGGGACACTGAAGCTTTCTTT
CASSPGRGRWDTEAFF
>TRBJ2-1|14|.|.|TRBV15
TGTGCCACCAGCAGAGATCAGGCCTACAATGAGCAGTTCTTC
CATSRDQAYNEQFF
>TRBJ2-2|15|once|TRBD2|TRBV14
TGTGCCAGCAGCCCGATCGGGAGGGACACCGGGGAGCTGTTTTTT
CASSPIGRDTGELFF
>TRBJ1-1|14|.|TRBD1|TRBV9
TGTGCCAGCAGCGCCAGGGGGATGAACACTGAAGCTTTCTTT
CASSARGMNTEAFF
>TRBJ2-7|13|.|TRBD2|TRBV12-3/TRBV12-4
TGTGCCAGCACAGGGACTAGGGCCTACGAGCAGTACTTC
CASTGTRAYEQYF
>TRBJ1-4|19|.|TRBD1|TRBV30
TGTGCCTGGAGTCAACCAAAAGCCGGGACAGGCCATTACGCAGAAAAACTGTTTTTT
CAWSQPKAGTGHYAEKLFF
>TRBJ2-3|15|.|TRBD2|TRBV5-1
TGCGCCAGCAGCTTTTCTAGCGGTAGCACAGATACGCAGTATTTT
CASSFSSGSTDTQYF
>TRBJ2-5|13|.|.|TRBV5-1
TGCGCCAGCAGCTTGGTTCAGCTCGGGGCCCAGTACTTC
CASSLVQLGAQYF
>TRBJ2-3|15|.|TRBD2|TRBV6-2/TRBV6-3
TGTGCCAGCAGTTCACTAGCGGGAGTAGCAGATACGCAGTATTTT
CASSSLAGVADTQYF
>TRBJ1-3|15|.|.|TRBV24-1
TGTGCCACCAGTGATTTTTATGTTTGTGGAAACACCATATATTTT
CATSDFYVCGNTIYF
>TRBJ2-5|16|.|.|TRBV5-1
TGCGCCAGCAGCTTGGCAGGGTCGGGTGGCCAAGAGACCCAGTACTTC
CASSLAGSGGQETQYF
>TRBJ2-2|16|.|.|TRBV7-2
TGTGCCAGCAGCGCGGACAATTGGTCCCCCACCGGGGAGCTGTTTTTT
CASSADNWSPTGELFF
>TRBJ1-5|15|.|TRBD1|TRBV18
TGTGCCAGCTCCCCTCAGGGGGCGAGCAATCAGCCCCAGCATTTT
CASSPQGASNQPQHF
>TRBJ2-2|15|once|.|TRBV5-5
TGTGCTGGCCCCGATTACAACGCTCCCACCGGGGAGCTGTTTTTT
CAGPDYNAPTGELFF
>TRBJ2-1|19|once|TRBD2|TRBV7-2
TGTGCCAGCAGCTTGGACGGACTAGCGGGAGGGTTGGGCTACAATGAGCAGTTCTTC
CASSLDGLAGGLGYNEQFF
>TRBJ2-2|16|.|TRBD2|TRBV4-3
TGCGCCAGCAGCCAAGCCAGTGGACTAGTTACCGGGGAGCTGTTTTTT
CASSQASGLVTGELFF
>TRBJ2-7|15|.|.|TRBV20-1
TGCAGTGCTAGTGGTCGGACAGAGGGCCCCTACGAGCAGTACTTC
CSASGRTEGPYEQYF
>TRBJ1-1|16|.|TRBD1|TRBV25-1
TGTGCCAGCAGTGAAGGCGGCAGGGGGATGAACACTGAAGCTTTCTTT
CASSEGGRGMNTEAFF
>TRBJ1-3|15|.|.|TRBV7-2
TGTGCCAGCAGCCACGAAGCAGGTTATGGAAACACCATATATTTT
CASSHEAGYGNTIYF
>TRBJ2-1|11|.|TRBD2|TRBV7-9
TGTGCCAGCAGCTTAGCGGGAGGGCTGTTCTTC
CASSLAGGLFF
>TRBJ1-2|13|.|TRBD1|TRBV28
TGTGCCAGCGGAACGACAGGGTGGCGGGGCTACACCTTC
CASGTTGWRGYTF
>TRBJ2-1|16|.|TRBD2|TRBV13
TGTGCCAGCAGCTTAGGGATAGCGGGAGTCTGGAATGAGCAGTTCTTC
CASSLGIAGVWNEQFF
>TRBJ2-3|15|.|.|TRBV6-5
TGTGCCAGCAGTTACTCAGGGGTGGGCACAGATACGCAGTATTTT
CASSYSGVGTDTQYF
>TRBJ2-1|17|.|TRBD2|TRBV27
TGTGCCAGCAGTCAACCGGGACTAGCGGGAGGGCCTGATGAGCAGTTCTTC
CASSQPGLAGGPDEQFF
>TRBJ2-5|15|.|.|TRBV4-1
TGCGCCAGCAGCCAAGATGGAGCGGGCCAAGAGACCCAGTACTTC
CASSQDGAGQETQYF
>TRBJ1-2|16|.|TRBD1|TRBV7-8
TGTGCCAGCAGCTTAGACAGGGGGCGCGAATCAGATGGCTACACCTTC
CASSLDRGRESDGYTF
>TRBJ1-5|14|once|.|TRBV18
TGTGCCAGCTCACCGGAGGCCGGGGATCAGCCCCAGCATTTT
CASSPEAGDQPQHF
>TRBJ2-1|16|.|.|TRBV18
TGTGCCAGCTCTCCCGTGGGCGGGATCACCTACAATGAGCAGTTCTTC
CASSPVGGITYNEQFF
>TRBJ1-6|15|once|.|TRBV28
TGTGCCAGCAGCCCGGCGGAGGGGCATAATTCACCCCTCCACTTT
CASSPAEGHNSPLHF
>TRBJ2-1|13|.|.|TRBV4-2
TGTGCCAGCAGCCGTGGGCCCTACAATGAGCAGTTCTTC
CASSRGPYNEQFF
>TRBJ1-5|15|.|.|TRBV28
TGTGCCAGCAGGAGGACACCTTATAGCAATCAGCCCCAGCATTTT
CASRRTPYSNQPQHF
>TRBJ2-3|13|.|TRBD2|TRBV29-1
TGCAGCACCCGCGGGAGGGACACAGATACGCAGTATTTT
CSTRGRDTDTQYF
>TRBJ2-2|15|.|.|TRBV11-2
TGTGCCAGCAGCTTAGGGGGCTGGGACACCGGGGAGCTGTTTTTT
CASSLGGWDTGELFF
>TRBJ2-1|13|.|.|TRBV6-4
TGTGCCAGCAGTGTGGCGGAGACGGGTGAGCAGTTCTTC
CASSVAETGEQFF
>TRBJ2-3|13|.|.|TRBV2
TGTGCCAGCAGTGTGCTCGCGAAAGCTGCTCAGTATTTT
CASSVLAKAAQYF
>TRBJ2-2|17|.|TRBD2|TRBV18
TGTGCCAGCTCACCATATCGGGGACTAGCGGGGCCCGGGGAGCTGTTTTTT
CASSPYRGLAGPGELFF
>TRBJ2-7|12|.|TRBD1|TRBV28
TGTGCCAGCAGGGGACAGTTCTACGAGCAGTACTTC
CASRGQFYEQYF
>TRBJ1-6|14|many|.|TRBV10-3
TGTGCCATCAGTGAGGGGGGGTCCCGATCACCCCTCCACTTT
CAISEGGSRSPLHF